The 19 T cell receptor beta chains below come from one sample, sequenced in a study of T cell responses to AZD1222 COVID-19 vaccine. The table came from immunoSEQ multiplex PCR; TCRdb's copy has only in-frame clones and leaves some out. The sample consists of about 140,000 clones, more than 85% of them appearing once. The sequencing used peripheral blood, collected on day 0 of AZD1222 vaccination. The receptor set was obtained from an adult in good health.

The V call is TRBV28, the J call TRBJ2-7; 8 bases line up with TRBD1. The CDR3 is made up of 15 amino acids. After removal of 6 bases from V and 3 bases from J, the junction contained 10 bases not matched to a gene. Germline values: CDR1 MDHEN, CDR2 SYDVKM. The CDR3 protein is CASSSPGQENYEQYF. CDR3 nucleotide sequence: TGTGCCAGCAGCTCCCCGGGACAGGAGAACTACGAGCAGTACTTC.

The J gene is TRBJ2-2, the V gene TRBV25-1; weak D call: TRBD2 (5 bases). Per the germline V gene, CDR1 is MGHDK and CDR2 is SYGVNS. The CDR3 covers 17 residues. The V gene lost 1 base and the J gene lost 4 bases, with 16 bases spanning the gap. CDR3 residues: CASSEFPGGLVTGELFF. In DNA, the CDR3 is TGTGCCAGCAGTGAATTTCCCGGAGGTTTGGTCACCGGGGAGCTGTTTTTT.

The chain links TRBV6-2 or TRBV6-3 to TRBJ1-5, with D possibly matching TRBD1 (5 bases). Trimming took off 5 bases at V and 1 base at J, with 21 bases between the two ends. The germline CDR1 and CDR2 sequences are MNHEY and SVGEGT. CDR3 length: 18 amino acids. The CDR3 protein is CASSPTPPRVKSNQPQHF. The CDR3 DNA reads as TGTGCCAGCAGTCCCACCCCCCCCAGGGTGAAGAGCAATCAGCCCCAGCATTTT.

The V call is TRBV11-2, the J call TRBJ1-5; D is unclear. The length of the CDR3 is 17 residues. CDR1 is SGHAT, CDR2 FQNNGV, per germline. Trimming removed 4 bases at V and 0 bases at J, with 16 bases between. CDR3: CASSWVRRIHSNQPQHF. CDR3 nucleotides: TGTGCCAGCAGCTGGGTACGACGGATCCATAGCAATCAGCCCCAGCATTTT.

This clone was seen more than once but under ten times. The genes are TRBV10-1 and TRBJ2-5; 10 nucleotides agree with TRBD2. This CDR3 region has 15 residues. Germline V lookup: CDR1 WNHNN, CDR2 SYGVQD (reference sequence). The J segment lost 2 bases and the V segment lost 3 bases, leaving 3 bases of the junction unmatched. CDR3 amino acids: CASSDSGRPQETQYF. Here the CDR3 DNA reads TGCGCCAGCAGTGATAGCGGGAGGCCGCAAGAGACCCAGTACTTC.

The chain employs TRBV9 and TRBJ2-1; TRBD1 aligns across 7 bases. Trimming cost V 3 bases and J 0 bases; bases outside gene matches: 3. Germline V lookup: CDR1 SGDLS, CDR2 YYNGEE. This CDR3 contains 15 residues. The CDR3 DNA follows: TGTGCCAGCAGCGCACAGGGGAACTCCTACAATGAGCAGTTCTTC. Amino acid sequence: CASSAQGNSYNEQFF.

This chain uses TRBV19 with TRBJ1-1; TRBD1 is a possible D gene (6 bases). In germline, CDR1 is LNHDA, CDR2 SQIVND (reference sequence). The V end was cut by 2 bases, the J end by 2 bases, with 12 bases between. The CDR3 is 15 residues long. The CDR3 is CASSIPTGPNTEAFF. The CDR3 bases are TGTGCCAGTAGTATACCGACAGGCCCCAACACTGAAGCTTTCTTT. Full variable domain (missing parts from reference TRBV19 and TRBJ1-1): DGGITQSPKYLFRKEGQNVTLSCEQNLNHDAMYWYRQDPGQGLRLIYYSQIVNDFQKGDIAEGYSVSREKKESFPLTVTSAQKNPTAFYLCASSIPTGPNTEAFFGQGTRLTVV.

CDR3 sequence: CASPPPQGPGPSYEQYF. DNA of the CDR3: TGTGCCAGCCCTCCTCCCCAGGGGCCGGGCCCCTCCTACGAGCAGTACTTC. The chain has TRBV28 and TRBJ2-7, with a weak D call TRBD1 (6 bases). Germline-derived CDR1 and CDR2 are MDHEN and SYDVKM. This CDR3 region has 17 residues. V was pared by 8 bases and J by 0 bases, with 23 bases between.

CDR3 sequence reads: CASSPPSRAKNTEAFF. The DNA of the CDR3 is TGTGCCAGCAGCCCGCCGTCTCGAGCAAAGAACACTGAAGCTTTCTTT. This chain uses TRBV5-4 with TRBJ1-1; D is unresolved. Trimming removed 4 bases from V and 1 base from J, with 17 bases in between. The CDR3 extends over 16 amino acids. Germline V gene sequence: CDR1 SGHNT, CDR2 YYREEE (reference sequence).

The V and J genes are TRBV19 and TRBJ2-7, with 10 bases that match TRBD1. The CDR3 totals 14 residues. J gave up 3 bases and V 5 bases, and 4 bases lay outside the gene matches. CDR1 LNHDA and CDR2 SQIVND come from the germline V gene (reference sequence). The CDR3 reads CASSHGTGDYEQYF. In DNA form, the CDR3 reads TGTGCCAGTAGTCACGGGACAGGGGACTACGAGCAGTACTTC.

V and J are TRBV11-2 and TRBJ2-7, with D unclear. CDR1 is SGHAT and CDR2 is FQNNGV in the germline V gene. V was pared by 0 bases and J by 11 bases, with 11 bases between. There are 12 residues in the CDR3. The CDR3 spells CASSLDRRHEYF. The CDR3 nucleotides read TGTGCCAGCAGCTTAGATAGACGGCATGAGTACTTC.

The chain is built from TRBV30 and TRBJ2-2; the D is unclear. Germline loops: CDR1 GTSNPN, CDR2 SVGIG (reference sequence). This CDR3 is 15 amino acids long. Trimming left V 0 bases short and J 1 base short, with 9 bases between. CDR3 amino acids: CAWSVELLNTGELFF. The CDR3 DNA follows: TGTGCCTGGAGTGTAGAACTACTGAACACCGGGGAGCTGTTTTTT.

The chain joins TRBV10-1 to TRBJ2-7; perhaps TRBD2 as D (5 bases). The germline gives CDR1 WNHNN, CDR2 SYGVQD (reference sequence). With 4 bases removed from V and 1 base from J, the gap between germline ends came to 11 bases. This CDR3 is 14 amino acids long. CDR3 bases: TGCGCCAGCAGTGGGACGGGGTCGTCCTACGAGCAGTACTTC. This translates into CASSGTGSSYEQYF.

In DNA form, the CDR3 reads TGCGCCAGCAGCCTAAGCATCGGACAGGGGGCCCACGAGCAGTACTTC. It codes for CASSLSIGQGAHEQYF. The chain has TRBV4-1 and TRBJ2-7; 11 nucleotides align to TRBD1. Germline values: CDR1 MGHRA, CDR2 YSYEKL. The CDR3 totals 16 residues. Germline trimming cut 4 bases from V and 5 bases from J; bases unmatched to any gene: 10.

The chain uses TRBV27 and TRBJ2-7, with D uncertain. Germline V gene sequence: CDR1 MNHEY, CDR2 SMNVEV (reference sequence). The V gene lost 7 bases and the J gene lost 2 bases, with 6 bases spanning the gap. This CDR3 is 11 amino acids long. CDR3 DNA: TGTGCCAGCAAAAGAGCCTACGAGCAGTACTTC. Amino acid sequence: CASKRAYEQYF.

As DNA, the CDR3 is TGTGCCAGCAGTCCGTGGACAGGGGGAAACACTGAAGCTTTCTTT. Its protein product is CASSPWTGGNTEAFF. V gene TRBV27 combines with J gene TRBJ1-1; 10 bases fit TRBD1. CDR1 and CDR2 (germline): MNHEY, SMNVEV (reference sequence). The CDR3 consists of 15 residues. The ends lost 5 bases at V and 2 bases at J; junction bases unmatched: 5.

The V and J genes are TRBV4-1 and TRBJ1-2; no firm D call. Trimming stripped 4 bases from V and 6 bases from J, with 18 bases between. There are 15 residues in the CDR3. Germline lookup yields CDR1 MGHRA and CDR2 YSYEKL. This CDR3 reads CASSLGEGRDDGYTF. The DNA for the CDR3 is TGCGCCAGCAGCCTCGGGGAGGGCCGCGATGATGGCTACACCTTC.

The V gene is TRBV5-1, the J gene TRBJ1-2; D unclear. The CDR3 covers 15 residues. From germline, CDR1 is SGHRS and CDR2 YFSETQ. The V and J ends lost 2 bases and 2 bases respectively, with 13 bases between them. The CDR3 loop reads CASSLVSTVNYGYTF. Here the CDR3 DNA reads TGCGCCAGCAGCTTAGTCTCCACCGTGAACTATGGCTACACCTTC.

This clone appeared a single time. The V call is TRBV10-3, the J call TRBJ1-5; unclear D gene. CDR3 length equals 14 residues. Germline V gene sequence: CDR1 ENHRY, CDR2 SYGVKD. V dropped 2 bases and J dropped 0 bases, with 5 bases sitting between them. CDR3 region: CAISETASNQPQHF. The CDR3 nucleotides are TGTGCCATCAGTGAGACAGCTAGCAATCAGCCCCAGCATTTT.